These 8 T cell receptor beta chains were all obtained from the same sample, sequenced in a study of blood T cell repertoires in COVID-19. Libraries were prepared by immunoSEQ multiplex PCR; TCRdb keeps only in-frame clonotypes and omits some of them. The sample lists 200,000 to 250,000 clones, more than 70% occurring once. The sequencing input was peripheral blood. Receptor source: a human donor in a cohort sampled during active COVID-19.

The chain recombines TRBV2 with TRBJ2-1; D not resolved. The V end was cut by 8 bases, the J end by 6 bases, with 8 bases between. This CDR3 comprises 11 residues. The germline gives CDR1 SNHLY, CDR2 FYNNEI. Here the CDR3 reads CASRSRNEQFF. The CDR3 DNA follows: TGTGCCAGCCGGTCACGCAATGAGCAGTTCTTC.

This clone was observed a single time. V gene TRBV30 combines with J gene TRBJ1-5; TRBD1 agrees at 10 bases. The CDR3 is 14 amino acids. The V segment lost 4 bases and the J segment 5 bases; nucleotides outside the gene matches: 5. Germline V lookup: CDR1 GTSNPN, CDR2 SVGIG (reference sequence). Written as DNA, the CDR3 is TGTGCCTGGAAGCCGGGACAGGGGTATCAGCCCCAGCATTTT. Translating gives CAWKPGQGYQPQHF.

The CDR3 protein is CASSYGGGGNQPQHF. The CDR3 DNA reads TGTGCCAGCAGTTACGGAGGGGGCGGCAATCAGCCCCAGCATTTT. The rearrangement joins TRBV6-6 to TRBJ1-5; 7 bases map to TRBD1. Germline assignment: CDR1 MNHNY and CDR2 SVGAGI (reference sequence). The J segment lost 2 bases and the V segment lost 2 bases, leaving 3 bases of the junction unmatched. The CDR3 totals 15 residues.

This chain links TRBV5-1 with TRBJ2-1; no clear D gene. V was pared by 1 base and J by 7 bases, with 15 bases between. This CDR3 spans 15 amino acids. Germline V gene data show CDR1 as SGHRS and CDR2 as YFSETQ. CDR3 coding DNA: TGCGCCAGCAGCTTGTTGGTGTCCCTCGGGAATGAGCAGTTCTTC. Amino acid sequence: CASSLLVSLGNEQFF.

The CDR3 here is CASSLWGNNQPQHF. CDR3 in DNA: TGTGCCAGCAGTTTATGGGGCAACAATCAGCCCCAGCATTTT. The chain carries TRBV28 and TRBJ1-5; D remains ambiguous. Between the trimmed V and J ends, which lost 0 bases and 3 bases, there was a span of 6 bases. The CDR3 has 14 amino acids. Germline CDR1 reads MDHEN; CDR2 reads SYDVKM.

The rearrangement joins TRBV5-8 to TRBJ1-2; possibly TRBD1 for D (5 bases). This CDR3 comprises 14 residues. Germline V gene sequence: CDR1 SGHTS, CDR2 YDEGEE. The germline V and J ends were trimmed by 4 bases and 3 bases, with 13 bases remaining between them. CDR3 sequence: CASSRRGVDYGYTF. The CDR3 region has the DNA TGTGCCAGCAGCCGTCGGGGGGTGGACTATGGCTACACCTTC. Combining the CDR3 with reference TRBV5-8 and TRBJ1-2 gives the whole variable domain EAGVTQSPTHLIKTRGQQATLRCSPISGHTSVYWYQQALGLGLQFLLWYDEGEERNRGNFPPRFSGRQFPNYSSELNVNALELEDSALYLCASSRRGVDYGYTFGSGTRLTVV.

V gene TRBV3-1 (or the pseudogene TRBV3-2) combines with J gene TRBJ2-1, with 8 bases lining up with TRBD2. The junction had 6 bases not matched to a gene; V was cut back by 4 bases and J by 4 bases. Germline V gene lookup returns CDR1 LGHDT and CDR2 YNNKEL (reference sequence). This CDR3 comprises 15 residues. CDR3 residues: CASSRPGLAYNEQFF. The CDR3 bases are TGTGCCAGCAGCCGCCCCGGACTAGCTTACAATGAGCAGTTCTTC.

Here the CDR3 reads CASSWGQGETQYF. The CDR3 bases are TGTGCCAGCTCCTGGGGACAGGGAGAGACCCAGTACTTC. The chain links TRBV18 to TRBJ2-5; 9 bases are a match to TRBD1. The CDR3 consists of 13 residues. Germline CDR1 and CDR2: KGHSH and LQKENI. V lost 6 bases and J lost 4; bases outside the gene matches: 3. Looking up the rest from reference TRBV18 and TRBJ2-5 gives the full variable domain: NAGVMQNPRHLVRRRGQEARLRCSPMKGHSHVYWYRQLPEEGLKFMVYLQKENIIDESGMPKERFSAEFPKEGPSILRIQQVVRGDSAAYFCASSWGQGETQYFGPGTRLLVL.